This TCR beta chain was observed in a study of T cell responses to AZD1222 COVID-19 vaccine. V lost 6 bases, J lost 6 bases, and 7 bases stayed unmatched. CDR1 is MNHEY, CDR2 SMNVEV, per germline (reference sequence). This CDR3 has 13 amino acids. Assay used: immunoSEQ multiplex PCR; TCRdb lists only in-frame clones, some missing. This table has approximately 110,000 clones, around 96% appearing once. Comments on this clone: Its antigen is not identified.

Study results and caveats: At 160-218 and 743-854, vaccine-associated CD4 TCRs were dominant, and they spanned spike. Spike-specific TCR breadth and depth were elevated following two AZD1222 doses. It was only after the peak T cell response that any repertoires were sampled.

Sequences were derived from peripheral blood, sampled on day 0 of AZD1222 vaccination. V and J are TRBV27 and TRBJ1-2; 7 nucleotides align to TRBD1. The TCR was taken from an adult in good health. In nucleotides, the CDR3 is TGTGCCAGCAGGAACAGGGGATTCCATGGCTACACCTTC. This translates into CASRNRGFHGYTF.